This TCR beta chain appears in the sequencing data of a study of blood T cell repertoires in COVID-19. TCRdb's table, derived via immunoSEQ multiplex PCR, lists solely in-frame clones and lacks some. The sample has 150,000 to 200,000 clones, more than 75% seen once; the top ten hold around 17%. CDR1 is SGHRS, CDR2 YFSETQ, per germline. This CDR3 contains 13 residues. Between the trimmed V and J ends, which lost 3 bases and 6 bases, there was a span of 12 bases. Source material: PBMCs or T cells enriched from blood (not recorded which). This TCR was recovered from a woman aged 50 to 60 with acute COVID-19. The chain combines TRBV5-1 with TRBJ1-1; D gene ambiguous. CDR3 bases: TGCGCCAGCAGCTATGAGGGCCCCTCTGAAGCTTTCTTT. Its protein is CASSYEGPSEAFF.